The TCR beta chain described here comes from a study of OX40 agonist ivuxolimab in advanced cancers. Looking at the study overall: Two cutaneous melanoma patients and one hepatocellular carcinoma patient, three in all, had partial responses.

Of note for this clone: The antigen is not known.

The V and J ends lost 1 base and 4 bases respectively, with 10 bases between them. There are 14 residues in the CDR3. In germline, CDR1 is MGHRA, CDR2 YSYEKL. General observations from the study: Nonresponders included some who also had low normalized T-cell clonal expansion. The expanded peripheral T cells' antigen specificity was not determined.

TCRdb keeps only in-frame clones here, not all; method: immunoSEQ multiplex PCR. The table includes tens of thousands of clones, over 90% detected once. The sequenced sample was CD4+ or CD8+ T cells sorted from blood, obtained in a trial of the OX40 agonist ivuxolimab. This clonotype was obtained from an adult with an advanced solid tumor such as melanoma, head and neck, liver or kidney cancer. The V call is TRBV4-1, the J call TRBJ1-2; D is ambiguous. CDR3 amino acids: CASSQGTDLYGYTF. CDR3 sequence (DNA): TGCGCCAGCAGCCAAGGGACGGACCTCTATGGCTACACCTTC.